This TCR beta chain derives from a study of Ad26.COV2.S vaccination and SARS-CoV-2 variants. General observations from the study: The authors reported substantial breadth in spike-specific CD8+ and CD4+ T cell responses after vaccination.

Treatment denoted: 15 to 20 received Ad26.COV2.S at low or high dose, single or two shots; five or six received placebo; per-sample allocation not given. Sample collection was performed on day 63 after the first vaccine or placebo injection. The CDR3 consists of 13 residues. V was shortened by 2 bases and J by 5 bases, with 6 bases between the two germline ends. Notes on this clone: Its antigen is still unknown.

Measured with immunoSEQ multiplex PCR; TCRdb has only the in-frame clones, and not every one. The sample has some 320,000 clones; just over 85% are singletons. The receptor's source is a person aged 18 to 59 who received the Ad26.COV2.S COVID-19 vaccine or a placebo. Sequences were derived from peripheral blood, sampled in a trial of Ad26.COV2.S vaccine versus placebo. The rearrangement uses TRBV12-3 or TRBV12-4 and TRBJ2-2; D remains ambiguous. The CDR3 nucleotides are TGTGCCAGCAGTTTAATTTTGACCGGGGAGCTGTTTTTT. It specifies CASSLILTGELFF.